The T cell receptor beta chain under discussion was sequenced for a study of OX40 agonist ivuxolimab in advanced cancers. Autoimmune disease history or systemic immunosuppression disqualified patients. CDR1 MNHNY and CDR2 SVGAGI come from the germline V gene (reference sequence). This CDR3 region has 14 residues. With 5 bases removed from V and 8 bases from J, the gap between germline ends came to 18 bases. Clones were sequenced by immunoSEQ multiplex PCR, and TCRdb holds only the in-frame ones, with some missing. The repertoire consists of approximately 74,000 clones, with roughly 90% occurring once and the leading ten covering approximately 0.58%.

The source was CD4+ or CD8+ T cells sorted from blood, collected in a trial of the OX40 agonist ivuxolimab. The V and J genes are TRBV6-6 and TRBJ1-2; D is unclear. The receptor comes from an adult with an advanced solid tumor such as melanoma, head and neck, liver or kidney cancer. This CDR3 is CASSKSLTGGGYTF. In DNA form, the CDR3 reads TGTGCCAGCAGTAAGTCCCTGACCGGTGGAGGCTACACCTTC.